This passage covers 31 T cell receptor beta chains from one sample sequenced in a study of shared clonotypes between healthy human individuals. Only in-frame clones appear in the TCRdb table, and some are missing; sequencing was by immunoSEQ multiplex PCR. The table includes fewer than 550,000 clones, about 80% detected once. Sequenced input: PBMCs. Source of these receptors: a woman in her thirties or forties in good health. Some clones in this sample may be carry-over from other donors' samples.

The chain's CDR3 is CAISELREQFF. The CDR3 nucleotides read TGTGCCATCAGTGAGTTGCGGGAGCAGTTCTTC. The rearrangement uses TRBV10-3 and TRBJ2-1; D is ambiguous. This CDR3 has 11 amino acids. Germline-derived CDR1 and CDR2 are ENHRY and SYGVKD. Deletions cut 1 base from V and 10 bases from J, with 5 bases between.

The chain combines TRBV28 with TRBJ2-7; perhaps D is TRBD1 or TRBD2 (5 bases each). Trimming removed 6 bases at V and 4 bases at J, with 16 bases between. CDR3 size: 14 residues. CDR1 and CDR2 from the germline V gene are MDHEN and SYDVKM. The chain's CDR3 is CASREGQGPYEQYF. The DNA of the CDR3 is TGTGCCAGCAGGGAAGGGCAGGGACCTTACGAGCAGTACTTC.

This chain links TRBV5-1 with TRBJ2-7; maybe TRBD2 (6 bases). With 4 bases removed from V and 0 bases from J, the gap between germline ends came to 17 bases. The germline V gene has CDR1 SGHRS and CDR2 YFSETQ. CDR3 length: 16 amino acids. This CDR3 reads CASSPVGLSSSYEQYF. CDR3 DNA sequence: TGCGCCAGCAGCCCGGTGGGACTTTCGAGCTCCTACGAGCAGTACTTC.

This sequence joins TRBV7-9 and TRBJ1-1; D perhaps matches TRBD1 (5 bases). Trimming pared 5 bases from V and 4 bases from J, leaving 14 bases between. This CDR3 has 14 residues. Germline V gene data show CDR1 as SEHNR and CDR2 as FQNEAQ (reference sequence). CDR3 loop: CASSPSRDGTEAFF. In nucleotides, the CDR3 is TGTGCCAGCAGCCCCTCCAGGGACGGCACTGAAGCTTTCTTT. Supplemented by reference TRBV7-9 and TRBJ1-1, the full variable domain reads DTGVSQNPRHKITKRGQNVTFRCDPISEHNRLYWYRQTLGQGPEFLTYFQNEAQLEKSRLLSDRFSAERPKGSFSTLEIQRTEQGDSAMYLCASSPSRDGTEAFFGQGTRLTVV.

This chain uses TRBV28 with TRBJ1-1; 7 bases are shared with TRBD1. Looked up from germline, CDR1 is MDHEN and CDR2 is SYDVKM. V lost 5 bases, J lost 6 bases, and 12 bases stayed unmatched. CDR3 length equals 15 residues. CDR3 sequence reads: CASSPPGQSESEAFF. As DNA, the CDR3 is TGTGCCAGCAGTCCCCCGGGACAGAGTGAATCTGAAGCTTTCTTT.

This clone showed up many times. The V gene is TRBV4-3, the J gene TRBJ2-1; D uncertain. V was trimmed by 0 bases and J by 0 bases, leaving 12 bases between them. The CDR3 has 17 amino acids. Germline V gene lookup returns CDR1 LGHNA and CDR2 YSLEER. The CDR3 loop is CASSQDPPISSYNEQFF. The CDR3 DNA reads TGCGCCAGCAGCCAAGATCCACCTATAAGCTCCTACAATGAGCAGTTCTTC.

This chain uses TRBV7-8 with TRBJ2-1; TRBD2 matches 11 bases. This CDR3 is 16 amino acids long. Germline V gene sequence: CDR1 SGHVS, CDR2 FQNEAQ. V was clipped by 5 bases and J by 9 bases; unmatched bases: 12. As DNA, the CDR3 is TGTGCCAGCAGCCCAACTAGCGGGAGAGTTTTGGGTGAGCAGTTCTTC. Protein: CASSPTSGRVLGEQFF.

DNA of the CDR3: TGTGCCAGCAGTGTGGGGATCAGGCTAGGTGGCTACACCTTC. It yields the protein CASSVGIRLGGYTF. The V and J genes are TRBV6-1 and TRBJ1-2; D uncertain. The CDR3 consists of 14 residues. V was shortened by 4 bases and J by 7 bases, with 16 bases between the two germline ends. Germline V gives CDR1 MNHNS, CDR2 SASEGT.

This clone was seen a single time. The CDR3 sequence: CASSLVGDLGYGYTF. CDR3 sequence (DNA): TGTGCCAGCAGCTTAGTAGGGGACCTCGGCTATGGCTACACCTTC. This chain connects TRBV7-9 to TRBJ1-2; possible D gene TRBD1, 5 bases. The CDR3 is 15 amino acids. CDR1 SEHNR and CDR2 FQNEAQ come from the germline V gene (reference sequence). Trimming removed 1 base from V and 4 bases from J, with 13 bases in between.

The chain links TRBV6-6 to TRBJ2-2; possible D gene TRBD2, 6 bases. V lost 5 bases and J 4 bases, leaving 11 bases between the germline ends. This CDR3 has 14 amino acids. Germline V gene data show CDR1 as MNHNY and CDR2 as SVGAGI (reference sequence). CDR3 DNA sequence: TGTGCCAGCAGTCGCCTGGGAGGCACCGGGGAGCTGTTTTTT. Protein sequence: CASSRLGGTGELFF.

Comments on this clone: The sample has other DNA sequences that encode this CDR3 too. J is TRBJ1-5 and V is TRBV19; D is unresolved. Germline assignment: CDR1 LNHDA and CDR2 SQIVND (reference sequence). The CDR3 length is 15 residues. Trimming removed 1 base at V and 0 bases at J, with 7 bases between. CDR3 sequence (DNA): TGTGCCAGTAGTATAGGGATATATAGCAATCAGCCCCAGCATTTT. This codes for CASSIGIYSNQPQHF.

CDR3 sequence: CASSPLSPSSYNEQFF. For the CDR3, the DNA is TGTGCCAGCAGCCCTCTCTCACCTAGCTCCTACAATGAGCAGTTCTTC. The chain couples TRBV7-3 to TRBJ2-1; D remains unclear. The CDR3 sequence is 16 residues long. Trimming took off 5 bases at V and 0 bases at J, with 14 bases between the two ends. Germline V CDR1 and CDR2: SGHTA, FQGTGA.

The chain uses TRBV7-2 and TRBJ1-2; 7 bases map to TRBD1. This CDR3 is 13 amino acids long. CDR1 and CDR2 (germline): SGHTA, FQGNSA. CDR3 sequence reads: CASRQGAIGGYTF. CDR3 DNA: TGTGCGAGCCGACAGGGAGCGATCGGTGGCTACACCTTC.

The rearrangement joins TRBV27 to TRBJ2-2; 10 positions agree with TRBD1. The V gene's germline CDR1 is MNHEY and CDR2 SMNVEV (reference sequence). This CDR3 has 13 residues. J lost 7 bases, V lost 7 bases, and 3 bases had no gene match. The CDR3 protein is CASTGTGVGELFF. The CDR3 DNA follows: TGTGCCAGCACTGGGACAGGGGTCGGGGAGCTGTTTTTT.

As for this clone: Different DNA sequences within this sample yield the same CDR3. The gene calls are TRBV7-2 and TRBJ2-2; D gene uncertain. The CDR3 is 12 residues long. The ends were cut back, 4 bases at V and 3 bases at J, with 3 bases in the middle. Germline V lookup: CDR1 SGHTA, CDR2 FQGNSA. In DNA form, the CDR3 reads TGTGCCAGCAGCTACTACACCGGGGAGCTGTTTTTT. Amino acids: CASSYYTGELFF.

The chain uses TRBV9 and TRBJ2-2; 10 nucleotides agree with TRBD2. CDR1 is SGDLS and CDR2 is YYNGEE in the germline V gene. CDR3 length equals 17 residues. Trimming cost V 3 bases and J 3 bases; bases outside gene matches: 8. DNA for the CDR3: TGTGCCAGCAGCGCCTGGGGACTAGCGAACTACACCGGGGAGCTGTTTTTT. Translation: CASSAWGLANYTGELFF.

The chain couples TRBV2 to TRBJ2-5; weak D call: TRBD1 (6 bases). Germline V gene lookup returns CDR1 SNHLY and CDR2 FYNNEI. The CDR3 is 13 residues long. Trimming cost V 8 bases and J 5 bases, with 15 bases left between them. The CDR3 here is CASGGRIGETQYF. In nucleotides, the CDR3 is TGTGCCAGCGGGGGCAGGATTGGCGAGACCCAGTACTTC. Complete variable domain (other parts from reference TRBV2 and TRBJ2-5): EPEVTQTPSHQVTQMGQEVILRCVPISNHLYFYWYRQILGQKVEFLVSFYNNEISEKSEIFDDQFSVERPDGSNFTLKIRSTKLEDSAMYFCASGGRIGETQYFGPGTRLLVL.

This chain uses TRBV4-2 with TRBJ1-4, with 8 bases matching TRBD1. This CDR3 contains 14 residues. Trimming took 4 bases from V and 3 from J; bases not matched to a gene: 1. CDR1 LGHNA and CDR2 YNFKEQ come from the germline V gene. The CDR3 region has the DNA TGTGCCAGCAGCCCAGGGGGCTCTAATGAAAAACTGTTTTTT. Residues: CASSPGGSNEKLFF.

The CDR3 nucleotides are TGTGCCAGCAGCCAAGAGTTTCGGGTTAGCGGCTACACCTTC. It translates to CASSQEFRVSGYTF. The chain is built from TRBV14 and TRBJ1-2, with unresolved D. The CDR3 extends over 14 amino acids. Per germline, CDR1 SGHDN and CDR2 FVKESK. V gave up 0 bases and J gave up 8 bases, with 13 bases separating them.

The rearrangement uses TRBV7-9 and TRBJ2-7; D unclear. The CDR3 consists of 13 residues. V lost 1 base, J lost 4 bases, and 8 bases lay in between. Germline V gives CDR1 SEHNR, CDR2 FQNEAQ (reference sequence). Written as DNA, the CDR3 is TGTGCCAGCAGCTTAGGGAATTTGTACGAGCAGTACTTC. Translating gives CASSLGNLYEQYF.

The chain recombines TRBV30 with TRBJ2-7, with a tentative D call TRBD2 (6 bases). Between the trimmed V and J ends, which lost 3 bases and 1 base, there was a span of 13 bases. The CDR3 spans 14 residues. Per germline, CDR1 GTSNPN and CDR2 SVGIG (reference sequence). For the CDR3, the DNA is TGTGCCTGGAGGACGGGGGAGGCTTCCTACGAGCAGTACTTC. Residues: CAWRTGEASYEQYF.

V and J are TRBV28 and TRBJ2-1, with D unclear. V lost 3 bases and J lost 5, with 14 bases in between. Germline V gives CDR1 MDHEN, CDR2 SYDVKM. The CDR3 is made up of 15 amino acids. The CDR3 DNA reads TGTGCCAGCAGTTTCTGGGAACAGCCCCACAATGAGCAGTTCTTC. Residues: CASSFWEQPHNEQFF.

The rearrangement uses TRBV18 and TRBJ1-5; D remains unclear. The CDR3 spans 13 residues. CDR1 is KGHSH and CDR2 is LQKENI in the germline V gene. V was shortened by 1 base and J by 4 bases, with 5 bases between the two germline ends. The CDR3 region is CASSPQANQPQHF. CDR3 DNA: TGTGCCAGCTCACCACAGGCTAATCAGCCCCAGCATTTT.

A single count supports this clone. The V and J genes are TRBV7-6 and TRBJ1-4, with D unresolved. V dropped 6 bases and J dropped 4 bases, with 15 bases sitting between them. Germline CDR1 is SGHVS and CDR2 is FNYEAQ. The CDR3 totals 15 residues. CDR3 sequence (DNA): TGTGCCAGCAGACCCACTCTGGGGTTTAATGAAAAACTGTTTTTT. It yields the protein CASRPTLGFNEKLFF.

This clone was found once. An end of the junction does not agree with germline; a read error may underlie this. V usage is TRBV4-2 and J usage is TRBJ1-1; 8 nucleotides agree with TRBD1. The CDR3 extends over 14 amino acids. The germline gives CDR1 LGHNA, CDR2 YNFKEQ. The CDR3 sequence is CASSFDRGYTEAFF. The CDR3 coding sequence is TGTGCCAGCAGCTTTGACAGGGGCTACACTGAGGCTTTCTTT.

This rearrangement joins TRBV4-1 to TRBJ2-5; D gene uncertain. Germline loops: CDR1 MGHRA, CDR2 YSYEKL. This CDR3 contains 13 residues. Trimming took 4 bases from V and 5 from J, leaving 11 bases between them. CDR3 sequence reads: CASSPWSMETQYF. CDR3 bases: TGCGCCAGCAGCCCGTGGTCGATGGAGACCCAGTACTTC.

The CDR3 spells CASSQVRGQSLSYEQYF. As DNA, the CDR3 is TGTGCCAGCAGCCAAGTACGAGGACAGTCTCTCTCCTACGAGCAGTACTTC. This rearrangement joins TRBV4-2 to TRBJ2-5, with D possibly TRBD1 on 6 matching bases. The J call could be wrong; TRBJ2-7 is a better fit for the DNA end. The CDR3 sequence is 17 residues long. The germline gives CDR1 LGHNA, CDR2 YNFKEQ.

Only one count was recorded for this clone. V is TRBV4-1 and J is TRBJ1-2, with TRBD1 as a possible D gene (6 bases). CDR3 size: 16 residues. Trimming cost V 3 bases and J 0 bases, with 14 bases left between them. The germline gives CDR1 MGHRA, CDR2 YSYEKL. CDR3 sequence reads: CASSHTQGTANYGYTF. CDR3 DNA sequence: TGCGCCAGCAGCCACACACAGGGAACAGCTAACTATGGCTACACCTTC.

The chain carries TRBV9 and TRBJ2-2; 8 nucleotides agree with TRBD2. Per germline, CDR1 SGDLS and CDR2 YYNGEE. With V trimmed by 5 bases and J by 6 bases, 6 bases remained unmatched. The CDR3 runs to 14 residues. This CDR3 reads CASREAGVSGELFF. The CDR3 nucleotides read TGTGCCAGCAGAGAAGCGGGAGTCTCCGGGGAGCTGTTTTTT.

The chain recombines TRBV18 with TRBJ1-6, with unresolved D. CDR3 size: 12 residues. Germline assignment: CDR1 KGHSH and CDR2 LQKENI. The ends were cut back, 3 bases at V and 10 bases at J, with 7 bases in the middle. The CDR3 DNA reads TGTGCCAGCTCACCGCCGGGGTCACCCCTCCACTTT. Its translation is CASSPPGSPLHF.

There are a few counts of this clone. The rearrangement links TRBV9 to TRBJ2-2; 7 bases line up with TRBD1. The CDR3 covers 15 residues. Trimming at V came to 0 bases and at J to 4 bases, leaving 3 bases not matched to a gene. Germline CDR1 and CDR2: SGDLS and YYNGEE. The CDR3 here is CASSVGGQFTGELFF. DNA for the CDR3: TGTGCCAGCAGCGTAGGGGGACAGTTCACCGGGGAGCTGTTTTTT.